These 21 T cell receptor beta chains originate from one sample sequenced in a study of T cell responses to AZD1222 COVID-19 vaccine. TCRdb's table, derived via immunoSEQ multiplex PCR, lists solely in-frame clones and lacks some. The sample lists 140,000 to 150,000 clones, about 89% occurring once. Specimen: peripheral blood, collected on day 0 of AZD1222 vaccination. All receptors derive from an adult in good health.

The chain couples TRBV29-1 to TRBJ2-1; 7 bases align to TRBD2. V dropped 0 bases and J dropped 10; count of bases not matched to a gene: 9. The length of the CDR3 is 14 residues. The germline CDR1 and CDR2 sequences are SQVTM and ANQGSEA. The CDR3 bases are TGCAGCGTTGAAGATGCGGGGAGGGACCCGGAGCAGTTCTTC. Translation: CSVEDAGRDPEQFF.

The chain employs TRBV7-9 and TRBJ2-6, with no clear D. CDR3 size: 16 residues. V was pared by 4 bases and J by 1 base, with 11 bases between. Germline V gene sequence: CDR1 SEHNR, CDR2 FQNEAQ (reference sequence). The CDR3: CASSSFSRSGANVLTF. The DNA of the CDR3 is TGTGCCAGCAGCTCCTTTTCTAGATCTGGGGCCAACGTCCTGACTTTC.

The V call is TRBV5-4, the J call TRBJ1-2; 7 positions match TRBD1. Germline CDR1 SGHNT, CDR2 YYREEE (reference sequence). The ends lost 4 bases at V and 3 bases at J; junction bases unmatched: 3. CDR3 length: 13 residues. The CDR3 sequence: CASSLQGHYGYTF. The CDR3 nucleotides are TGTGCCAGCAGCCTACAGGGGCACTATGGCTACACCTTC.

The gene calls are TRBV4-2 and TRBJ2-7, with 7 bases matching TRBD1. The CDR3 is 15 amino acids. Germline V CDR1 and CDR2: LGHNA, YNFKEQ. V was clipped by 2 bases and J by 4 bases; unmatched bases: 8. Here the CDR3 reads CASSQTGQVRYEQYF. The CDR3 bases are TGTGCCAGCAGCCAAACTGGACAGGTTCGATACGAGCAGTACTTC.

V gene TRBV6-5 combines with J gene TRBJ2-7; 7 bases are shared with TRBD2. The CDR3 is made up of 13 amino acids. Germline loops: CDR1 MNHEY, CDR2 SVGAGI. Losses at the gene ends were 6 bases for V and 5 bases for J; bases not matched to a gene: 7. The DNA of the CDR3 is TGTGCCAGCAGCTTCAGCGGGAACCACGAGCAGTACTTC. Translation: CASSFSGNHEQYF.

The rearrangement links TRBV28 to TRBJ1-2; 7 bases align to TRBD1. Germline CDR1 reads MDHEN; CDR2 reads SYDVKM. The CDR3 contains 14 residues. J was trimmed by 5 bases and V by 3 bases; bases with no gene match: 6. The CDR3 is CASSFVSGGYGYTF. CDR3 nucleotide sequence: TGTGCCAGCAGTTTCGTATCAGGGGGGTATGGCTACACCTTC.

This sequence joins TRBV11-2 and TRBJ2-2; tentatively, D is TRBD2 (6 bases). Germline loops: CDR1 SGHAT, CDR2 FQNNGV. This CDR3 spans 13 amino acids. V lost 5 bases to trimming and J lost 7 bases, with 11 bases between them. The CDR3: CASSTRLDGELFF. The CDR3 DNA reads as TGTGCCAGCAGCACTCGACTAGACGGGGAGCTGTTTTTT. Full variable domain (rest looked up from reference TRBV11-2 and TRBJ2-2): EAGVAQSPRYKIIEKRQSVAFWCNPISGHATLYWYQQILGQGPKLLIQFQNNGVVDDSQLPKDRFSAERLKGVDSTLKIQPAKLEDSAVYLCASSTRLDGELFFGEGSRLTVL.

This chain connects TRBV29-1 to TRBJ2-3; D may be TRBD1 (5 bases). Trimming removed 6 bases at V and 0 bases at J, with 13 bases between. Germline loops: CDR1 SQVTM, CDR2 ANQGSEA. This CDR3 is built from 14 residues. The chain's CDR3 is CSVDRFTSTDTQYF. The CDR3 DNA follows: TGCAGCGTAGACAGATTTACTAGCACAGATACGCAGTATTTT.

The V gene is TRBV4-2, the J gene TRBJ1-2; a weak D match, TRBD1 (5 bases). The germline V gene has CDR1 LGHNA and CDR2 YNFKEQ. The CDR3 has 13 amino acids. The V end lost 7 bases, the J end lost 7 bases, and 16 bases lay between the germline ends. CDR3 amino acids: CASMRVGGGGYTF. In DNA, the CDR3 is TGTGCCAGCATGAGGGTTGGGGGAGGTGGCTACACCTTC.

The chain combines TRBV7-9 with TRBJ2-3; the D is unclear. CDR1 is SEHNR and CDR2 is FQNEAQ in the germline V gene (reference sequence). The CDR3 is 14 amino acids. Trimming shortened V by 1 base and J by 8 bases, and 13 bases separated the two germline ends. CDR3 nucleotides: TGTGCCAGCAGCTTAGGACTCTCTATAGGTACGCAGTATTTT. Amino acid sequence: CASSLGLSIGTQYF.

The chain uses TRBV30 and TRBJ1-2, with a possible D match to TRBD1 (6 bases). This CDR3 is 17 amino acids long. Trimming removed 0 bases at V and 4 bases at J, with 21 bases between. Germline V gene sequence: CDR1 GTSNPN, CDR2 SVGIG (reference sequence). The CDR3 protein is CAWSVFVGRGPPYGYTF. Here the CDR3 DNA reads TGTGCCTGGAGTGTATTTGTGGGCAGGGGACCTCCCTATGGCTACACCTTC.

As regards this clone: Other DNA sequences of this sample code for an identical CDR3. The J gene is TRBJ2-7, the V gene TRBV27; no definite D call. V lost 5 bases and J lost 1, with 9 bases in between. The CDR3 has 13 amino acids. Germline-derived CDR1 and CDR2 are MNHEY and SMNVEV (reference sequence). The CDR3: CASSLRVSYEQYF. The DNA of the CDR3 is TGTGCCAGCAGTCTAAGGGTTTCCTACGAGCAGTACTTC.

The chain joins TRBV7-2 to TRBJ2-1; TRBD2 matches at 7 bases. The CDR3 is made up of 14 amino acids. Trimming cost V 5 bases and J 8 bases; bases outside gene matches: 9. CDR1 and CDR2 (germline): SGHTA, FQGNSA. This chain's CDR3 is CASSLTGGGDEQFF. The CDR3 DNA follows: TGTGCCAGCAGCCTCACGGGGGGAGGAGATGAGCAGTTCTTC.

CDR3 bases: TGCGCCAGCAGCTTGAGCACGTCGAACAATGAGCAGTTCTTC. Its protein is CASSLSTSNNEQFF. The V and J genes are TRBV5-1 and TRBJ2-1; D gene unclear. The CDR3 loop spans 14 amino acids. Germline loops: CDR1 SGHRS, CDR2 YFSETQ. The V end lost 1 base, the J end lost 5 bases, and 10 bases lay between the germline ends.

V is TRBV27 and J is TRBJ1-2; no reliable D call. The CDR3 contains 14 residues. Trimming removed 5 bases at V and 4 bases at J, with 14 bases between. Germline CDR1 and CDR2: MNHEY and SMNVEV (reference sequence). The CDR3: CASSTYAGRYGYTF. Here the CDR3 DNA reads TGTGCCAGCAGTACCTATGCAGGACGCTATGGCTACACCTTC.

This chain uses TRBV28 with TRBJ1-5; 9 nucleotides agree with TRBD1. The CDR3 consists of 16 residues. Trimming took 6 bases from V and 6 from J; bases not matched to a gene: 12. Germline CDR1 is MDHEN and CDR2 is SYDVKM. The CDR3: CASSDGDRGLGQPQHF. CDR3 DNA sequence: TGTGCCAGCAGCGACGGAGACAGGGGGTTAGGTCAGCCCCAGCATTTT.

The chain has TRBV2 and TRBJ1-2; possible D gene TRBD1, 5 bases. This CDR3 is 10 amino acids long. Trimming took off 9 bases at V and 7 bases at J, with 9 bases between the two ends. The germline V gene has CDR1 SNHLY and CDR2 FYNNEI. The CDR3 nucleotides are TGTGCCAGGACAGTAAGTGGCTACACCTTC. Encoded protein: CARTVSGYTF.

The chain uses TRBV10-1 and TRBJ1-5; D might be TRBD1 (5 bases). CDR3 length: 16 amino acids. Trimming removed 10 bases from V and 1 base from J, with 20 bases in between. Germline loops: CDR1 WNHNN, CDR2 SYGVQD (reference sequence). The CDR3 nucleotides read TGCGCCACCGACAAAGGGGCTTATAGAAGCAATCAGCCCCAGCATTTT. Its protein is CATDKGAYRSNQPQHF.

The genes are TRBV27 and TRBJ1-5, with TRBD1 as a possible D gene (5 bases). The V gene lost 6 bases and the J gene lost 0 bases, with 15 bases spanning the gap. The V gene's germline CDR1 is MNHEY and CDR2 SMNVEV (reference sequence). The CDR3 sequence is 16 residues long. The CDR3: CASSRGVGSSNQPQHF. DNA of the CDR3: TGTGCCAGCAGCCGAGGGGTAGGTAGTAGCAATCAGCCCCAGCATTTT.

The rearrangement joins TRBV7-9 to TRBJ2-1; 11 positions agree with TRBD2. Germline V lookup: CDR1 SEHNR, CDR2 FQNEAQ (reference sequence). The CDR3 has 16 amino acids. The V and J ends lost 1 base and 8 bases, in that order; junction bases with no gene match: 7. The CDR3 loop reads CASSLGSSGRSYEQFF. CDR3 DNA sequence: TGTGCCAGCAGCTTAGGCTCTAGCGGGAGGAGCTATGAGCAGTTCTTC.

Only one count was recorded for this clone. This chain uses TRBV5-5 with TRBJ1-3; D possibly corresponds to TRBD1 (5 bases). The CDR3 has 14 amino acids. Per germline, CDR1 SGHKS and CDR2 YYEKEE (reference sequence). V was pared by 4 bases and J by 2 bases, with 10 bases between. The CDR3 bases are TGTGCCAGCAGCCGGGGCTTAACTGGAAACACCATATATTTT. This translates into CASSRGLTGNTIYF.